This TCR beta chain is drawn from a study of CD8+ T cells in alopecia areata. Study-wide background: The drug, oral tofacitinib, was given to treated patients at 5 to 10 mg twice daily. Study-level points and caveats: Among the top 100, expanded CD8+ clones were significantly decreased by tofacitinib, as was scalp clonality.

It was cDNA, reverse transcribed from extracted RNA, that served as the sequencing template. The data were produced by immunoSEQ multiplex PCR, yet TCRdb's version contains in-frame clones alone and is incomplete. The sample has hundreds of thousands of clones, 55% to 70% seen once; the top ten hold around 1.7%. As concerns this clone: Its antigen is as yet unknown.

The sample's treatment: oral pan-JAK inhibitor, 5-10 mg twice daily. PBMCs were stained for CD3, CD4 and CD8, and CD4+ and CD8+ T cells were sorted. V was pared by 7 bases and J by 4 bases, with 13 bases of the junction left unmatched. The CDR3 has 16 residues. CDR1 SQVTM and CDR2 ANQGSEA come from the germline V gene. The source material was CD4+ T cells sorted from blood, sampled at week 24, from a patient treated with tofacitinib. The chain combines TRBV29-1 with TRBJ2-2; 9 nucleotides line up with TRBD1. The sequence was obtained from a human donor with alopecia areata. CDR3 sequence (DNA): TGCAGCGACAGAAAAATCGGACAGGGGAGCACCGGGGAGCTGTTTTTT. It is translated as CSDRKIGQGSTGELFF.